The 14 T cell receptor beta chains reported below all come from one sample, sequenced in a study of blood T cell repertoires in COVID-19. Method: immunoSEQ multiplex PCR; TCRdb's copy keeps in-frame clones and lacks some. The sample shows around 270,000 clones, around 89% of them seen only once. The material sequenced was peripheral blood. Receptor source: a man aged 35-49 years with acute or convalescent COVID-19.

The genes are TRBV19 and TRBJ2-7; the match to TRBD1 covers 10 bases. V was pared by 4 bases and J by 4 bases, with 7 bases of the junction left unmatched. CDR3 length equals 15 residues. CDR1 and CDR2 from the germline V gene are LNHDA and SQIVND (reference sequence). The CDR3 loop reads CASSSRDRGLYEQYF. The CDR3 nucleotides read TGTGCCAGTAGTAGCCGGGACAGGGGCTTGTACGAGCAGTACTTC.

This clone has only one observation. The V gene is TRBV4-1, the J gene TRBJ2-2, with D maybe TRBD2 (5 bases). With 1 base removed from V and 4 bases from J, the gap between germline ends came to 22 bases. Germline V gene lookup returns CDR1 MGHRA and CDR2 YSYEKL. This CDR3 is 19 amino acids long. The DNA of the CDR3 is TGCGCCAGCAGCCAAGTTTCAGCGCGCGGGCAAATGGGCACCGGGGAGCTGTTTTTT. Translated, it gives CASSQVSARGQMGTGELFF.

The V and J genes are TRBV30 and TRBJ1-5; 7 bases are a match to TRBD1. The V gene end was trimmed by 2 bases and the J gene end by 6 bases; junction bases not matched to a gene: 1. Germline loops: CDR1 GTSNPN, CDR2 SVGIG (reference sequence). The CDR3 runs 12 residues. Here the CDR3 reads CAWSQGGQPQHF. The CDR3 DNA reads as TGTGCCTGGAGTCAGGGGGGTCAGCCCCAGCATTTT. Complete variable domain (other parts from reference TRBV30 and TRBJ1-5): SQTIHQWPATLVQPVGSPLSLECTVEGTSNPNLYWYRQAAGRGLQLLFYSVGIGQISSEVPQNLSASRPQDRQFILSSKKLLLSDSGFYLCAWSQGGQPQHFGDGTRLSIL.

The chain employs TRBV6-6 and TRBJ1-1, with D perhaps matching TRBD1 (5 bases). Germline V gene lookup returns CDR1 MNHNY and CDR2 SVGAGI (reference sequence). This CDR3 comprises 16 residues. V lost 6 bases to trimming and J lost 5 bases, with 22 bases between them. CDR3 sequence reads: CASRGEGTLAGTEAFF. In nucleotides, the CDR3 is TGTGCCAGCAGAGGGGAGGGGACTCTCGCGGGGACTGAAGCTTTCTTT.

The chain carries TRBV11-2 and TRBJ1-2; D possibly corresponds to TRBD1 (6 bases). Germline V lookup: CDR1 SGHAT, CDR2 FQNNGV. The V end lost 3 bases, the J end lost 4 bases, and 21 bases lay between the germline ends. The CDR3 contains 17 residues. The CDR3 spells CASSFRIRGTIFYGYTF. The CDR3 DNA is TGTGCCAGCAGCTTCCGTATCAGGGGCACTATCTTCTATGGCTACACCTTC. The whole variable domain, filled in from reference TRBV11-2 and TRBJ1-2, reads EAGVAQSPRYKIIEKRQSVAFWCNPISGHATLYWYQQILGQGPKLLIQFQNNGVVDDSQLPKDRFSAERLKGVDSTLKIQPAKLEDSAVYLCASSFRIRGTIFYGYTFGSGTRLTVV.

The chain combines TRBV5-1 with TRBJ1-2; D is perhaps TRBD1 (5 bases). Trimming took off 0 bases at V and 2 bases at J, with 11 bases between the two ends. The CDR3 covers 15 residues. The germline V gene has CDR1 SGHRS and CDR2 YFSETQ. DNA of the CDR3: TGCGCCAGCAGCTTGGGGGGCTTGGGAAACTATGGCTACACCTTC. As protein: CASSLGGLGNYGYTF. Drawing the rest from reference TRBV5-1 and TRBJ1-2, the complete variable domain is KAGVTQTPRYLIKTRGQQVTLSCSPISGHRSVSWYQQTPGQGLQFLFEYFSETQRNKGNFPGRFSGRQFSNSRSEMNVSTLELGDSALYLCASSLGGLGNYGYTFGSGTRLTVV.

The CDR3: CASSQGSGGAAYEQYF. CDR3 coding DNA: TGCGCCAGCAGCCAAGGAAGCGGGGGGGCCGCCTACGAGCAGTACTTC. The V call is TRBV4-1, the J call TRBJ2-7; 10 nucleotides agree with TRBD2. There are 16 residues in the CDR3. V was pared by 1 base and J by 2 bases, with 5 bases of the junction left unmatched. Per germline, CDR1 MGHRA and CDR2 YSYEKL.

This chain links TRBV10-1 with TRBJ1-2, with a possible D match to TRBD1 (5 bases). Trimming pared 0 bases from V and 4 bases from J, leaving 9 bases between. CDR3 length: 14 residues. CDR1 and CDR2 from the germline V gene are WNHNN and SYGVQD (reference sequence). The CDR3 coding sequence is TGCGCCAGCAGTGAGTCTAGGGGTTTCTATGGCTACACCTTC. It codes for CASSESRGFYGYTF.

CDR3 in amino acids: CASSRGFDYEQYF. The CDR3 nucleotides are TGTGCCAGCAGCAGGGGTTTCGACTACGAGCAGTACTTC. V is TRBV9 and J is TRBJ2-7; D is possibly TRBD1 (5 bases). The CDR3 is made up of 13 amino acids. Trimming removed 4 bases from V and 3 bases from J, with 11 bases in between. The V gene's germline CDR1 is SGDLS and CDR2 YYNGEE.

The genes are TRBV5-1 and TRBJ2-3; D is undetermined. The CDR3 runs 14 residues. V lost 0 bases and J lost 2, with 7 bases in between. Per germline, CDR1 SGHRS and CDR2 YFSETQ. Here the CDR3 reads CASSLDPLTDTQYF. CDR3 sequence (DNA): TGCGCCAGCAGCTTGGATCCCCTCACAGATACGCAGTATTTT. The full variable domain, its missing parts supplied by reference TRBV5-1 and TRBJ2-3, is KAGVTQTPRYLIKTRGQQVTLSCSPISGHRSVSWYQQTPGQGLQFLFEYFSETQRNKGNFPGRFSGRQFSNSRSEMNVSTLELGDSALYLCASSLDPLTDTQYFGPGTRLTVL.

V usage is TRBV7-2 and J usage is TRBJ1-2, with D perhaps TRBD1 (5 bases). The germline V and J ends were trimmed by 5 bases and 2 bases, with 12 bases remaining between them. Per germline, CDR1 SGHTA and CDR2 FQGNSA. The CDR3 runs 14 residues. This CDR3 is CASSRQSENYGYTF. The CDR3 region has the DNA TGTGCCAGCAGCAGACAGTCGGAGAACTATGGCTACACCTTC.

The J gene is TRBJ1-1, the V gene TRBV12-3 or TRBV12-4, with 7 bases fitting TRBD1. J was trimmed by 11 bases and V by 5 bases; bases with no gene match: 8. The CDR3 consists of 12 residues. The CDR3 is CASSRSGGGAFF. The CDR3 DNA reads as TGTGCCAGCAGTAGATCAGGGGGTGGGGCTTTCTTT.

DNA for the CDR3: TGTGCCAGCAGCTCACAGGGTCCAACTTCCTACAATGAGCAGTTCTTC. Its translation: CASSSQGPTSYNEQFF. The V call is TRBV7-3, the J call TRBJ2-1; D might be TRBD1 (6 bases). Germline V gives CDR1 SGHTA, CDR2 FQGTGA. The CDR3 extends over 16 amino acids. Trimming removed 4 bases at V and 1 base at J, with 14 bases between.

This chain links TRBV7-3 with TRBJ2-3; 8 bases are shared with TRBD1. CDR1 is SGHTA and CDR2 is FQGTGA in the germline V gene. V was pared by 5 bases and J by 4 bases, with 5 bases of the junction left unmatched. The CDR3 runs 14 residues. This CDR3 reads CASSPTDRADTQYF. The CDR3 DNA follows: TGTGCCAGCAGCCCCACGGACAGGGCAGATACGCAGTATTTT.